A single sample gave rise to the 30 T cell receptor beta chains below, sequenced in a study of T-cell reconstitution after alpha-beta-depleted transplantation in children. A TCRbeta library incorporating unique molecular identifiers was prepared. A single record per CDR3 protein comes from TCRdb applying MiXCR to the PCR reads. This table has 190,000 or so distinct CDR3 sequences, roughly 6.3% appearing once. The source material was PBMCs, sampled before TCRalphabeta/CD19-depleted stem cell transplant. These receptors originate from a girl less than two years old with combined immunodeficiency, due to receive a stem cell transplant.

This clonotype was recorded many times. The rearrangement links TRBV20-1 to TRBJ1-2; tentative D call: TRBD1 (5 bases). The CDR3 is made up of 13 amino acids. V lost 3 bases and J 6 bases, leaving 14 bases between the germline ends. CDR1 DFQATT and CDR2 SNEGSKA come from the germline V gene (reference sequence). The CDR3 loop reads CSASRLWGDGYTF. The CDR3 DNA follows: TGCAGTGCTAGCCGGCTCTGGGGGGATGGCTACACCTTC.

The V gene is TRBV5-5, the J gene TRBJ2-3; D ambiguous. V shed 2 bases and J shed 0 bases, with 16 bases lying between them. Germline V lookup: CDR1 SGHKS, CDR2 YYEKEE (reference sequence). There are 17 residues in the CDR3. The CDR3 loop is CASSFPPRPTSTDTQYF. The CDR3 DNA reads as TGTGCCAGCAGCTTCCCCCCCAGGCCCACTAGCACAGATACGCAGTATTTT.

This clonotype was observed many times. V and J are TRBV12-3 or TRBV12-4 and TRBJ2-7; D call uncertain. The CDR3 loop spans 11 amino acids. Deletions cut 8 bases from V and 7 bases from J, with 12 bases between. In nucleotides, the CDR3 is TGTGCCAGCGGAATGACTGGGGAGCAGTACTTC. Translating gives CASGMTGEQYF.

This clonotype was seen many times. The rearrangement joins TRBV7-8 to TRBJ2-1, with no clear D. Germline-derived CDR1 and CDR2 are SGHVS and FQNEAQ. The germline V and J ends were trimmed by 9 bases and 0 bases, with 15 bases remaining between them. This CDR3 has 15 amino acids. The CDR3 reads CASGNPRSSYNEQFF. CDR3 DNA: TGTGCCAGTGGGAACCCCAGGAGCTCCTACAATGAGCAGTTCTTC. The entire variable domain, with the rest obtained from reference TRBV7-8 and TRBJ2-1, is as follows: GAGVSQSPRYKVAKRGQDVALRCDPISGHVSLFWYQQALGQGPEFLTYFQNEAQLDKSGLPSDRFFAERPEGSVSTLKIQRTQQEDSAVYLCASGNPRSSYNEQFFGPGTRLTVL.

This clonotype was detected many times. V is TRBV9 and J is TRBJ1-1; D is uncertain. CDR3 length: 12 residues. V was pared by 3 bases and J by 1 base, with 4 bases between. Germline V gene lookup returns CDR1 SGDLS and CDR2 YYNGEE. Here the CDR3 DNA reads TGTGCCAGCAGCGGGGGGAACACTGAAGCTTTCTTT. Translated: CASSGGNTEAFF.

This clonotype was seen at least ten times. The chain has TRBV10-3 and TRBJ2-3; 8 bases agree with TRBD1. The CDR3 contains 17 residues. Losses at the gene ends were 2 bases for V and 1 base for J; bases not matched to a gene: 8. Per germline, CDR1 ENHRY and CDR2 SYGVKD. The CDR3 nucleotides are TGTGCCATCAGTGAGAGGAATGTGGGACAGGGCACAGATACGCAGTATTTT. Encoded protein: CAISERNVGQGTDTQYF.

This clonotype was recorded at least ten times. This chain links TRBV19 with TRBJ1-5; D is undetermined. CDR1 LNHDA and CDR2 SQIVND come from the germline V gene (reference sequence). V was cut by 6 bases and J by 0 bases, with 15 bases left in between. The CDR3 has 16 amino acids. CDR3 residues: CASSNLRGYSNQPQHF. The CDR3 region has the DNA TGTGCCAGTAGCAACCTGCGGGGTTATAGCAATCAGCCCCAGCATTTT.

In its sample, this clonotype was seen many times. This chain joins TRBV6-5 and TRBJ1-1; TRBD1 matches 7 bases. With V trimmed by 2 bases and J by 4 bases, 7 bases remained unmatched. This CDR3 is built from 15 residues. Germline V gene lookup returns CDR1 MNHEY and CDR2 SVGAGI. The CDR3 sequence: CASSYALQGTTEAFF. Here the CDR3 DNA reads TGTGCCAGCAGTTACGCCCTACAGGGGACCACTGAAGCTTTCTTT.

The CDR3 protein is CASSSGHGNTGELFF. The DNA of the CDR3 is TGTGCCAGCAGTTCGGGACACGGGAACACCGGGGAGCTGTTTTTT. The rearrangement links TRBV12-3 or TRBV12-4 to TRBJ2-2; TRBD1 is a possible D gene (6 bases). With 4 bases removed from V and 1 base from J, the gap between germline ends came to 10 bases. The CDR3 is 15 amino acids.

This clonotype was counted at least ten times. V usage is TRBV28 and J usage is TRBJ2-5; 8 bases align to TRBD1. Trimming took 6 bases from V and 5 from J; bases not matched to a gene: 8. In germline, CDR1 is MDHEN, CDR2 SYDVKM. This CDR3 has 14 amino acids. For the CDR3, the DNA is TGTGCCAGCAGCCCTGACAGGGGTGGGGAGACCCAGTACTTC. This sequence encodes CASSPDRGGETQYF. Supplemented by reference TRBV28 and TRBJ2-5, the full variable domain reads DVKVTQSSRYLVKRTGEKVFLECVQDMDHENMFWYRQDPGLGLRLIYFSYDVKMKEKGDIPEGYSVSREKKERFSLILESASTNQTSMYLCASSPDRGGETQYFGPGTRLLVL.

Many counts were recorded for this clonotype. J is TRBJ1-3 and V is TRBV6-5; D unclear. Trimming removed 3 bases at V and 2 bases at J, with 8 bases between. The CDR3 is 14 amino acids. Germline values: CDR1 MNHEY, CDR2 SVGAGI. The CDR3 DNA reads TGTGCCAGCAGTTATGGAGGACCTGGAAACACCATATATTTT. This encodes CASSYGGPGNTIYF.

The sample holds many counts of this clonotype. The rearrangement joins TRBV7-8 to TRBJ2-1; TRBD2 matches at 7 bases. This CDR3 has 16 amino acids. J was trimmed by 0 bases and V by 4 bases; bases with no gene match: 6. From germline, CDR1 is SGHVS and CDR2 FQNEAQ. Here the CDR3 DNA reads TGTGCCAGCAGCTCTCTAGCGGCAAGCTCCTACAATGAGCAGTTCTTC. Protein product: CASSSLAASSYNEQFF.

This clonotype was recorded many times. The chain recombines TRBV27 with TRBJ2-1, with 9 nucleotides matching TRBD1. The germline V gene has CDR1 MNHEY and CDR2 SMNVEV (reference sequence). V shed 3 bases and J 7 bases; nucleotides not matched to a gene: 4. The CDR3 has 14 residues. The CDR3 DNA follows: TGTGCCAGCAGTTTGGGGACAGGGAAAAATGAGCAGTTCTTC. Its translation: CASSLGTGKNEQFF.

This clonotype was seen ten or more times. The chain is built from TRBV9 and TRBJ2-1, with 9 bases aligning to TRBD2. Germline CDR1 reads SGDLS; CDR2 reads YYNGEE. With 3 bases clipped from V and 4 bases from J, the junction kept 20 bases outside the gene matches. There are 20 residues in the CDR3. Here the CDR3 DNA reads TGTGCCAGCAGCGCCGATCGCGGGGGGGGAAGGTATGGGCCTTACAATGAGCAGTTCTTC. Amino acids: CASSADRGGGRYGPYNEQFF.

This clonotype appeared many times. V is TRBV11-2 and J is TRBJ2-3; 11 bases map to TRBD2. The CDR3 sequence is 18 residues long. Germline CDR1 is SGHAT and CDR2 is FQNNGV. Trimming removed 6 bases from V and 6 bases from J; junction bases left unmatched: 17. The CDR3 nucleotides are TGTGCCAGCAGTCCCTTGACCGGGACTAGCGGCTTCGGGGATACGCAGTATTTT. It translates to CASSPLTGTSGFGDTQYF.

This clonotype has a count of ten or more. The chain links TRBV7-2 to TRBJ2-5; 12 nucleotides match TRBD2. The CDR3 is 16 residues long. Germline V CDR1 and CDR2: SGHTA, FQGNSA. Unmatched junction bases numbered 7, after V lost 4 bases and J lost 4 bases. In DNA, the CDR3 is TGTGCCAGCAGCTCAATACTAGCGGGGGGATCAGAGACCCAGTACTTC. Protein sequence: CASSSILAGGSETQYF.

This clonotype appeared many times. J is TRBJ2-7 and V is TRBV7-6; D might be TRBD2 (6 bases). The germline V gene encodes CDR1 SGHVS and CDR2 FNYEAQ. The germline V and J ends were trimmed by 3 bases and 5 bases, with 23 bases remaining between them. This CDR3 is built from 17 residues. The CDR3 is CASSFAREAPLRDEQYF. CDR3 DNA sequence: TGTGCCAGCAGCTTCGCCAGGGAGGCTCCCCTTAGGGACGAGCAGTACTTC.

This clonotype was seen many times. This chain uses TRBV29-1 with TRBJ2-1; 7 bases are shared with TRBD1. Trimming took 8 bases from V and 8 from J; bases not matched to a gene: 15. Germline values: CDR1 SQVTM, CDR2 ANQGSEA. The CDR3 runs 14 residues. CDR3 bases: TGCAGCTCATCCACGGGACAGCCGAAGGATGAGCAGTTCTTC. Its protein product is CSSSTGQPKDEQFF.

V is TRBV5-1 and J is TRBJ2-7; 8 positions match TRBD2. This CDR3 is built from 18 residues. Germline V gives CDR1 SGHRS, CDR2 YFSETQ. Trimming at V came to 1 base and at J to 0 bases, leaving 12 bases not matched to a gene. For the CDR3, the DNA is TGCGCCAGCAGCTTGTGGGGGCTGGGAGCGGGGGACTCCTACGAGCAGTACTTC. Translation: CASSLWGLGAGDSYEQYF.

This clonotype occurred many times. The chain carries TRBV2 and TRBJ2-3; 11 bases fit TRBD2. The CDR3 is 17 residues long. Trimming at V came to 9 bases and at J to 1 base, leaving 12 bases not matched to a gene. The V gene's germline CDR1 is SNHLY and CDR2 FYNNEI. This CDR3 reads CASLTSGASPRTDTQYF. The CDR3, as DNA: TGTGCCAGTCTGACTAGCGGGGCAAGCCCCCGCACAGATACGCAGTATTTT.

This clonotype has ten or more counts. J is TRBJ2-3 and V is TRBV9; the match to TRBD2 covers 7 bases. This CDR3 region has 15 residues. Germline values: CDR1 SGDLS, CDR2 YYNGEE. The junction had 4 bases not matched to a gene; V was cut back by 0 bases and J by 3 bases. CDR3 coding DNA: TGTGCCAGCAGCGTAGGACTAGCCGATACAGATACGCAGTATTTT. Protein sequence: CASSVGLADTDTQYF.

This clonotype was seen many times. The chain recombines TRBV7-8 with TRBJ2-2, with a weak D call TRBD2 (5 bases). The germline V and J ends were trimmed by 2 bases and 3 bases, with 13 bases remaining between them. CDR3 length equals 16 residues. Germline CDR1 SGHVS, CDR2 FQNEAQ. The DNA for the CDR3 is TGTGCCAGCAGCTTACTCCAGCGGAGACACACCGGGGAGCTGTTTTTT. Protein: CASSLLQRRHTGELFF.

Ten or more counts support this clonotype. V gene TRBV20-1 combines with J gene TRBJ2-3, with TRBD2 matching 7 bases. V trimming: 2 bases; J trimming: 8 bases; junction bases outside the gene matches: 16. The CDR3 runs 16 residues. CDR1 and CDR2 (germline): DFQATT, SNEGSKA (reference sequence). CDR3 in DNA: TGCAGTGCTAGAAACGGAGCGGGACCCTTTCCTGGTACGCAGTATTTT. Its protein product is CSARNGAGPFPGTQYF.

There are many counts of this clonotype. Written as DNA, the CDR3 is TGTGCCAGCAGCTTAGGGACTAGCGGGGAGTACCAAGAGACCCAGTACTTC. This encodes CASSLGTSGEYQETQYF. This chain joins TRBV7-2 and TRBJ2-5, with 12 bases matching TRBD2. The CDR3 runs 17 residues. Looked up from germline, CDR1 is SGHTA and CDR2 is FQGNSA. Trimming cost V 1 base and J 0 bases; bases outside gene matches: 3.

V gene TRBV2 combines with J gene TRBJ1-4; D may be TRBD1 (6 bases). This CDR3 spans 14 amino acids. In germline, CDR1 is SNHLY, CDR2 FYNNEI. The V end lost 7 bases, the J end lost 3 bases, and 12 bases lay between the germline ends. The CDR3 sequence: CASNLQGANEKLFF. CDR3 nucleotides: TGTGCCAGCAACCTACAGGGTGCTAATGAAAAACTGTTTTTT.

This clonotype was recorded many times. The rearrangement uses TRBV7-6 and TRBJ2-1; TRBD2 agrees at 12 bases. The CDR3 totals 16 residues. CDR1 and CDR2 (germline): SGHVS, FNYEAQ. The junction had 4 bases not matched to a gene; V was cut back by 3 bases and J by 4 bases. As DNA, the CDR3 is TGTGCCAGCAGCTTTCTAGCGGGAGGGCCGTACAATGAGCAGTTCTTC. It yields the protein CASSFLAGGPYNEQFF.

The V and J genes are TRBV28 and TRBJ1-4; 7 bases match TRBD1. V was clipped by 3 bases and J by 5 bases; unmatched bases: 9. The CDR3 is 16 amino acids. Per germline, CDR1 MDHEN and CDR2 SYDVKM. The CDR3 coding sequence is TGTGCCAGCAGTTTCTTAGGGACAGCGATGAATGAAAAACTGTTTTTT. This encodes CASSFLGTAMNEKLFF.

This clonotype was counted at least ten times. This chain connects TRBV3-1 to TRBJ2-7; no definite D call. The CDR3 is 12 residues long. Trimming took off 1 base at V and 3 bases at J, with 4 bases between the two ends. The germline gives CDR1 LGHDT, CDR2 YNNKEL (reference sequence). For the CDR3, the DNA is TGTGCCAGCAGCCAAGCGGACTACGAGCAGTACTTC. Its protein product is CASSQADYEQYF.

This chain connects TRBV5-5 to TRBJ2-1; D may be TRBD1 or TRBD2 (5 bases each). Germline loops: CDR1 SGHKS, CDR2 YYEKEE (reference sequence). V was shortened by 4 bases and J by 0 bases, with 11 bases between the two germline ends. The CDR3 extends over 15 amino acids. The CDR3 nucleotides read TGTGCCAGCAGCCCCGGGACCTTCTCCTACAATGAGCAGTTCTTC. It encodes CASSPGTFSYNEQFF.

This clonotype has at least ten counts. The chain employs TRBV9 and TRBJ2-2, with 10 bases matching TRBD2. CDR3 size: 16 residues. Losses at the gene ends were 3 bases for V and 3 bases for J; bases not matched to a gene: 5. Germline-derived CDR1 and CDR2 are SGDLS and YYNGEE. DNA for the CDR3: TGTGCCAGCAGCGAGGGACTAGCGACGTACACCGGGGAGCTGTTTTTT. Protein sequence: CASSEGLATYTGELFF.